This T cell receptor beta chain derives from a study of OX40 agonist ivuxolimab in advanced cancers. Study details: Prior checkpoint blockade (anti-PD-1, anti-PD-L1 or anti-CTLA-4) was permitted; about 40% had it. Three patients had partial responses: one hepatocellular carcinoma, two cutaneous melanoma.

The study, taken as a whole, reports: Relatively little clonal expansion, among the lowest observed, appeared in partial responders at 0.1-3.0 mg/kg. The mean number of expanded clones was higher in CD8+ T cells than in CD4+.

Measured with immunoSEQ multiplex PCR; TCRdb has only the in-frame clones, and not every one. This sample carries 70,000 to 85,000 clones, roughly nine tenths of them seen once, and the ten largest clones take around 0.94%. Of note for this clone: The target antigen is unknown.

The TCR was taken from an adult with an advanced solid tumor such as melanoma, head and neck, liver or kidney cancer. Sequenced material: CD4+ or CD8+ T cells sorted from blood, taken in a trial of the OX40 agonist ivuxolimab.

For the CDR3, the DNA is TGTGCCAGCAGCACCATCGTCGGGGAGCTGTTTTTT. Translated, it gives CASSTIVGELFF. The chain employs TRBV6-5 and TRBJ2-2, with D hard to call. Trimming shortened V by 6 bases and J by 7 bases, and 9 bases separated the two germline ends. This CDR3 region has 12 residues. Germline values: CDR1 MNHEY, CDR2 SVGAGI.